This T cell receptor beta chain was recovered during a study of T cells after posttransplantation cyclophosphamide. Findings of the study overall: TRB overlap between skin or GI tissue T cells and blood was limited. TRB clonality was highly associated with recipient CMV seropositivity and reactivation. Biopsies held few T cell genomes, median roughly 100 skin and around 120 GI.

The table lists this clone with a few counts. The antigen is unknown. Treatment was busulfan-fludarabine conditioning, a marrow graft, and cyclophosphamide on days +3 and +4. Biopsies of skin and gastrointestinal tract, taken during GVHD evaluation, were TRB-sequenced retrospectively from DNA. Produced via immunoSEQ multiplex PCR; TCRdb's table is partial and in-frame only. In total, the table holds approximately 76 clones. The input for sequencing was gut tissue, taken after allogeneic stem cell transplant with posttransplant cyclophosphamide. The source is a male patient between 25 and 39 years old who received an allogeneic stem cell transplant from a related donor, was CMV-positive, and had acute GVHD only. Some T cells could come from the graft donor.

The CDR3 loop is CASSQDWEPSSYNEQFF. CDR3 DNA sequence: TGCGCCAGCAGCCAAGACTGGGAGCCGAGCTCCTACAATGAGCAGTTCTTC. The chain combines TRBV4-3 with TRBJ2-1; TRBD2 might be the D (5 bases). The CDR3 covers 17 residues. Germline CDR1 is LGHNA and CDR2 is YSLEER. The V and J ends lost 0 bases and 0 bases respectively, with 12 bases between them.